What follows is one TCR beta chain and its context. Produced via immunoSEQ multiplex PCR; TCRdb's table is partial and in-frame only. In the table there are about 10,000 clones, about 83% of which are singletons. The sample is drawn from a study of follicular helper T cells after annual influenza vaccination. In the study overall: Across the 2013-2014, 2014-2015 and 2015-2016 vaccination seasons, some subjects were resampled.

The germline gives CDR1 ENHRY, CDR2 SYGVKD. This CDR3 has 13 residues. V lost 4 bases to trimming and J lost 6 bases, with 10 bases between them. Time point indicated: 2014-2015 season, 7 days after vaccination. This TCR derives from an adult who received the influenza vaccine. Here the sequenced sample was CXCR5- memory CD4+ T cells sorted from blood, taken 7 days after influenza vaccination. V is TRBV10-3 and J is TRBJ1-5; no clear D. For the CDR3, the DNA is TGTGCCATCAGTGCTACGGAGAGTCAGCCCCAGCATTTT. Translation: CAISATESQPQHF.